The 21 T cell receptor beta chains given below trace back to one sample, sequenced in a study of human T cells and chemical hapten exposure. Indicated time point: pre-sensitization, week 0. Treatment denoted: therapeutic diphenylcyclopropenone sensitization with weekly scalp DPC. TCRdb reprocessed the RACE reads via MiXCR and lists one record per CDR3 protein. The table records some 60,000 distinct CDR3 sequences, about 11% of them present only once. This material consisted of whole blood, taken in connection with sensitization to the hapten diphenylcyclopropenone (DPC). These TCRs come from a woman aged 40 to 50 with alopecia areata. Some clones in this sample may be carry-over from other donors' samples.

This clonotype has a count of ten or more. The chain employs TRBV11-2 and TRBJ2-7; possible D gene TRBD1, 5 bases. The CDR3 is 14 residues long. V was trimmed by 4 bases and J by 2 bases, leaving 12 bases between them. Germline CDR1 SGHAT, CDR2 FQNNGV. CDR3 protein: CASSSTTATYEQYF. Here the CDR3 DNA reads TGTGCCAGCAGCTCCACGACAGCAACCTACGAGCAGTACTTC.

This clonotype was seen at least ten times. J is TRBJ1-4 and V is TRBV9; 8 bases fit TRBD1. This CDR3 comprises 15 residues. Germline CDR1 is SGDLS and CDR2 is YYNGEE. Trimming cost V 0 bases and J 5 bases; bases outside gene matches: 3. CDR3 sequence: CASSVGGQVNEKLFF. Here the CDR3 DNA reads TGTGCCAGCAGCGTAGGGGGACAGGTCAATGAAAAACTGTTTTTT. Based on the CDR3 plus reference TRBV9 and TRBJ1-4, the full variable domain is DSGVTQTPKHLITATGQRVTLRCSPRSGDLSVYWYQQSLDQGLQFLIQYYNGEERAKGNILERFSAQQFPDLHSELNLSSLELGDSALYFCASSVGGQVNEKLFFGSGTQLSVL.

This clonotype has just a few counts. The CDR3 reads CAWGDKGSSGANVLTF. Here the CDR3 DNA reads TGTGCCTGGGGTGACAAGGGTTCCTCTGGGGCCAACGTCCTGACTTTC. The J gene is TRBJ2-6, the V gene TRBV30; D is unresolved. Trimming cost V 5 bases and J 0 bases, with 14 bases left between them. Germline CDR1 is GTSNPN and CDR2 is SVGIG (reference sequence). The CDR3 is 16 residues long.

This clonotype was counted many times. The chain has TRBV6-2 or TRBV6-3 and TRBJ2-1, with TRBD2 matching 16 bases. Germline V gives CDR1 MNHEY, CDR2 SVGEGT. J was trimmed by 8 bases and V by 3 bases; bases with no gene match: 7. The CDR3 spans 17 residues. CDR3 DNA: TGTGCCAGCAGTTATAAGGGACTAGCGGGAGGGACGGATGAGCAGTTCTTC. It codes for CASSYKGLAGGTDEQFF.

In this sample, this clonotype turned up many times. The rearrangement joins TRBV7-3 to TRBJ2-3; 16 bases line up with TRBD2. The CDR3 length is 19 residues. V gave up 5 bases and J gave up 4 bases; unmatched junction bases: 12. The germline CDR1 and CDR2 sequences are SGHTA and FQGTGA. CDR3 protein: CASSTPPGTSGGEADTQYF. The CDR3 bases are TGTGCCAGCAGCACCCCCCCCGGGACTAGCGGGGGGGAGGCAGATACGCAGTATTTT.

This clonotype showed up just a few times. V gene TRBV6-5 combines with J gene TRBJ2-3; 7 nucleotides agree with TRBD1. Trimming removed 5 bases from V and 2 bases from J; junction bases left unmatched: 4. The germline CDR1 and CDR2 sequences are MNHEY and SVGAGI. This CDR3 is 14 amino acids long. CDR3 in DNA: TGTGCCAGCAGTCTAGGACAGGTCACAGATACGCAGTATTTT. Translation: CASSLGQVTDTQYF.

This clonotype was detected a few times. This rearrangement joins TRBV2 to TRBJ1-1; unclear D gene. V was pared by 2 bases and J by 8 bases, with 12 bases between. The CDR3 loop spans 13 amino acids. Germline assignment: CDR1 SNHLY and CDR2 FYNNEI. CDR3 loop: CASSETGYGEAFF. The CDR3, as DNA: TGTGCCAGCAGTGAAACGGGGTACGGGGAAGCTTTCTTT. Full variable domain (outside the CDR3, taken from reference TRBV2 and TRBJ1-1): EPEVTQTPSHQVTQMGQEVILRCVPISNHLYFYWYRQILGQKVEFLVSFYNNEISEKSEIFDDQFSVERPDGSNFTLKIRSTKLEDSAMYFCASSETGYGEAFFGQGTRLTVV.

This clonotype was observed at least ten times. This chain links TRBV11-3 with TRBJ2-1, with 9 bases that match TRBD2. Per germline, CDR1 SGHNT and CDR2 YENEEA. This CDR3 contains 15 residues. V was pared by 2 bases and J by 5 bases, with 4 bases of the junction left unmatched. The CDR3 sequence: CASSLSGRRDNEQFF. Here the CDR3 DNA reads TGTGCCAGCAGCTTAAGCGGGAGGCGGGACAATGAGCAGTTCTTC. Full variable domain (remainder filled in from reference TRBV11-3 and TRBJ2-1): EAGVVQSPRYKIIEKKQPVAFWCNPISGHNTLYWYLQNLGQGPELLIRYENEEAVDDSQLPKDRFSAERLKGVDSTLKIQPAELGDSAVYLCASSLSGRRDNEQFFGPGTRLTVL.

At least ten counts were recorded for this clonotype. The chain couples TRBV29-1 to TRBJ1-6; TRBD1 might be the D (5 bases). CDR3 length: 16 residues. The germline gives CDR1 SQVTM, CDR2 ANQGSEA. V shed 6 bases and J shed 7 bases, with 22 bases lying between them. CDR3 coding DNA: TGCAGCGTAAAATCGGGGGATGATCCTAGGAATTCACCCCTCCACTTT. Translation gives CSVKSGDDPRNSPLHF.

At least ten counts were recorded for this clonotype. The chain has TRBV6-6 and TRBJ1-1; D might be TRBD1 (5 bases). Trimming stripped 5 bases from V and 5 bases from J, with 18 bases between. Germline-derived CDR1 and CDR2 are MNHNY and SVGAGI (reference sequence). This CDR3 has 15 residues. The CDR3 region is CASSTRGAGGTEAFF. The DNA of the CDR3 is TGTGCCAGCAGTACGCGCGGGGCCGGGGGGACTGAAGCTTTCTTT.

Many counts were recorded for this clonotype. V gene TRBV10-2 combines with J gene TRBJ1-2; D possibly corresponds to TRBD1 (5 bases). Trimming removed 0 bases from V and 10 bases from J, with 15 bases in between. The germline CDR1 and CDR2 sequences are WSHSY and SAAADI. The CDR3 covers 14 residues. CDR3 loop: CASSESGDPRTYTF. The CDR3 bases are TGCGCCAGCAGTGAGTCGGGGGACCCACGAACCTACACCTTC.

This clonotype was counted only a few times. V usage is TRBV3-1 and J usage is TRBJ1-5; D is perhaps TRBD1 (5 bases). The CDR3 has 13 residues. Trimming took 1 base from V and 5 from J, leaving 6 bases between them. Germline loops: CDR1 LGHDT, CDR2 YNNKEL (reference sequence). CDR3 protein: CASSQGGDQPQHF. The CDR3 DNA is TGTGCCAGCAGCCAAGGGGGGGATCAGCCCCAGCATTTT.

This clonotype was recorded a few times. The CDR3 nucleotides read TGTGCCAGCAGGGATGTAGGCAGCAATCAGCCCCAGCATTTT. It yields the protein CASRDVGSNQPQHF. V gene TRBV28 combines with J gene TRBJ1-5, with D uncertain. Germline CDR1 is MDHEN and CDR2 is SYDVKM. The CDR3 is 14 residues long. V was cut by 6 bases and J by 1 base, with 10 bases left in between.

This clonotype was recorded many times. The genes are TRBV5-6 and TRBJ1-4; tentative D call: TRBD1 (5 bases). The CDR3 covers 15 residues. The V gene lost 4 bases and the J gene lost 6 bases, with 16 bases spanning the gap. Germline lookup yields CDR1 SGHDT and CDR2 YYEEEE. CDR3 protein: CASSPLLGADEKLFF. The DNA of the CDR3 is TGTGCCAGCAGCCCCCTTCTTGGGGCTGATGAAAAACTGTTTTTT.

The table lists this clonotype with many counts. The rearrangement uses TRBV20-1 and TRBJ1-1; D is unclear. V was shortened by 3 bases and J by 2 bases, with 13 bases between the two germline ends. CDR1 and CDR2 (germline): DFQATT, SNEGSKA (reference sequence). There are 14 residues in the CDR3. The CDR3 region is CSASLAGINTEAFF. DNA for the CDR3: TGCAGTGCTAGTTTGGCAGGAATCAACACTGAAGCTTTCTTT.

This clonotype was counted at least ten times. The chain couples TRBV29-1 to TRBJ2-5; D not resolved. Germline V lookup: CDR1 SQVTM, CDR2 ANQGSEA. V gave up 3 bases and J gave up 1 base, with 9 bases separating them. There are 13 residues in the CDR3. Here the CDR3 reads CSVDRPSQETQYF. In DNA, the CDR3 is TGCAGCGTTGATCGACCCAGCCAAGAGACCCAGTACTTC.

This rearrangement joins TRBV15 to TRBJ2-1, with D unclear. Germline V lookup: CDR1 LNHNV, CDR2 YYDKDF (reference sequence). V dropped 4 bases and J dropped 7 bases, with 8 bases sitting between them. The CDR3 runs to 12 residues. CDR3 loop: CATSTRPNEQFF. CDR3 nucleotides: TGTGCCACCAGCACCCGACCAAATGAGCAGTTCTTC. Complete variable domain (other parts from reference TRBV15 and TRBJ2-1): DAMVIQNPRYQVTQFGKPVTLSCSQTLNHNVMYWYQQKSSQAPKLLFHYYDKDFNNEADTPDNFQSRRPNTSFCFLDIRSPGLGDTAMYLCATSTRPNEQFFGPGTRLTVL.

Only a few counts were recorded for this clonotype. The CDR3 loop is CASSQVARFTDTQYF. DNA of the CDR3: TGCGCCAGCAGCCAAGTGGCCCGGTTCACAGATACGCAGTATTTT. The chain combines TRBV4-1 with TRBJ2-3; D not resolved. The ends were cut back, 1 base at V and 2 bases at J, with 10 bases in the middle. CDR1 MGHRA and CDR2 YSYEKL come from the germline V gene. The CDR3 length is 15 residues.

This clonotype was recorded at least ten times. The V gene is TRBV5-1, the J gene TRBJ1-5, with D possibly matching TRBD1 (5 bases). This CDR3 contains 15 residues. From germline, CDR1 is SGHRS and CDR2 YFSETQ. V was cut by 3 bases and J by 1 base, with 11 bases left in between. The DNA of the CDR3 is TGCGCCAGCAGCTCCGCGACAGAGAGCAATCAGCCCCAGCATTTT. Translating it yields CASSSATESNQPQHF.

This clonotype was found a few times. The chain couples TRBV5-4 to TRBJ2-3; D may correspond to TRBD1 or TRBD2 (5 bases each). The CDR3 covers 16 residues. Per germline, CDR1 SGHNT and CDR2 YYREEE (reference sequence). Trimming stripped 4 bases from V and 1 base from J, with 16 bases between. CDR3 nucleotides: TGTGCCAGCAGCGTACCGGGACGTGGAGGCACAGATACGCAGTATTTT. Its protein is CASSVPGRGGTDTQYF.

Worth noting for this clonotype: Being one base from a much bigger clone, this may be a read error. The chain is built from TRBV11-1 and TRBJ2-1, with no clear D. The ends were cut back, 8 bases at V and 5 bases at J, with 7 bases in the middle. Germline V CDR1 and CDR2: SGHAT, FQDESV (reference sequence). The CDR3 runs 11 residues. CDR3 residues: CASGVNNEQFF. CDR3 DNA sequence: TGTGCCAGCGGGGTTAACAATGAGCAGTTCTTC.